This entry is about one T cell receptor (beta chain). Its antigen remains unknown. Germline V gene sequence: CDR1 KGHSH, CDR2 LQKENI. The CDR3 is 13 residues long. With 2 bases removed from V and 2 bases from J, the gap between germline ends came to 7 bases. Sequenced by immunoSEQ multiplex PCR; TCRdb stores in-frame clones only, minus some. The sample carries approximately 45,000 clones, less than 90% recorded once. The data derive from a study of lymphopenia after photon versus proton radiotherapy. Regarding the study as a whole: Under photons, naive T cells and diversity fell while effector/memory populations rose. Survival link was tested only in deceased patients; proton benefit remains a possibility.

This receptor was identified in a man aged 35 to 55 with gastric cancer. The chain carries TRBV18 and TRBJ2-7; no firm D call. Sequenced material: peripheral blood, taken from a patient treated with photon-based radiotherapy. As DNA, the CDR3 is TGTGCCAGCTCACCAGATACAGCCTACGAGCAGTACTTC. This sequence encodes CASSPDTAYEQYF. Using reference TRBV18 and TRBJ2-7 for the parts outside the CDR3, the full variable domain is NAGVMQNPRHLVRRRGQEARLRCSPMKGHSHVYWYRQLPEEGLKFMVYLQKENIIDESGMPKERFSAEFPKEGPSILRIQQVVRGDSAAYFCASSPDTAYEQYFGPGTRLTVT.